Following are 22 T cell receptor beta chains from one sample sequenced in a study of blood T cell repertoires in COVID-19. Sequencing was performed with immunoSEQ multiplex PCR; in TCRdb, only in-frame clones are kept and a portion is missing. This sample has approximately 220,000 clones, with approximately 88% found just once. Sequenced material: peripheral blood. These TCRs come from a man in his forties or fifties with acute or convalescent COVID-19.

This sequence joins TRBV7-8 and TRBJ1-2; 7 positions agree with TRBD1. Germline V gene lookup returns CDR1 SGHVS and CDR2 FQNEAQ. CDR3 length: 13 residues. J gave up 4 bases and V 5 bases, and 4 bases lay outside the gene matches. CDR3 bases: TGTGCCAGCAGCCCCGGGACAGTCTATGGCTACACCTTC. Translation gives CASSPGTVYGYTF.

CDR3 residues: CASSIVAGGLSSYNSPLHF. The DNA for the CDR3 is TGTGCCAGTAGTATAGTGGCAGGGGGCTTGAGCTCCTATAATTCACCCCTCCACTTT. The gene calls are TRBV19 and TRBJ1-6; 8 nucleotides agree with TRBD1. The CDR3 runs 19 residues. After removal of 1 base from V and 0 bases from J, the junction contained 8 bases not matched to a gene. Germline CDR1 is LNHDA and CDR2 is SQIVND (reference sequence).

The V call is TRBV4-1, the J call TRBJ2-5; 9 nucleotides align to TRBD2. The V gene's germline CDR1 is MGHRA and CDR2 YSYEKL. V was clipped by 4 bases and J by 2 bases; unmatched bases: 5. CDR3 length: 15 residues. The CDR3 is CASSPEREDQETQYF. CDR3 DNA: TGCGCCAGCAGCCCGGAGCGGGAGGATCAAGAGACCCAGTACTTC.

This clone was seen a single time. The J gene is TRBJ2-1, the V gene TRBV9, with 14 bases fitting TRBD2. Germline trimming cut 4 bases from V and 7 bases from J; bases unmatched to any gene: 7. The germline V gene encodes CDR1 SGDLS and CDR2 YYNGEE. CDR3 size: 16 residues. The CDR3 DNA follows: TGTGCCAGCAGCATACGACTAGCGGGAGGGAAAAATGAGCAGTTCTTC. Its protein is CASSIRLAGGKNEQFF.

The chain couples TRBV19 to TRBJ1-2; 9 nucleotides match TRBD1. This CDR3 region has 15 residues. Germline V gene sequence: CDR1 LNHDA, CDR2 SQIVND (reference sequence). V lost 3 bases, J lost 6 bases, and 8 bases stayed unmatched. The CDR3 DNA is TGTGCCAGTAGTATCTGGACAGGGGATTTCCATGGCTACACCTTC. It specifies CASSIWTGDFHGYTF.

The V gene is TRBV6-6, the J gene TRBJ2-6; a possible D gene is TRBD1 (6 bases). Trimming shortened V by 6 bases and J by 0 bases, and 6 bases separated the two germline ends. This CDR3 contains 14 residues. Germline V gene sequence: CDR1 MNHNY, CDR2 SVGAGI (reference sequence). CDR3 DNA: TGTGCCAGCAGGACAGGCTCTGGGGCCAACGTCCTGACTTTC. Its protein is CASRTGSGANVLTF.

This clone was found a few times. The chain recombines TRBV18 with TRBJ1-1; 7 positions match TRBD1. The CDR3 sequence is 14 residues long. The ends lost 7 bases at V and 4 bases at J; junction bases unmatched: 9. The V gene's germline CDR1 is KGHSH and CDR2 LQKENI. The CDR3 sequence is CASYYDRESTEAFF. The CDR3 DNA is TGTGCCAGCTACTACGACAGGGAAAGCACTGAAGCTTTCTTT.

The chain couples TRBV4-1 to TRBJ2-7, with D unclear. The germline V gene has CDR1 MGHRA and CDR2 YSYEKL. Trimming took off 1 base at V and 0 bases at J, with 10 bases between the two ends. This CDR3 contains 15 residues. The CDR3 DNA reads TGCGCCAGCAGCCAAGTCGAGCGCAGCTCCTACGAGCAGTACTTC. Protein product: CASSQVERSSYEQYF.

This chain links TRBV7-9 with TRBJ1-1; possible D gene TRBD1, 5 bases. Germline V gene lookup returns CDR1 SEHNR and CDR2 FQNEAQ (reference sequence). The CDR3 length is 15 residues. Trimming took off 2 bases at V and 1 base at J, with 11 bases between the two ends. The CDR3 is CASSLRIDRNTEAFF. CDR3 bases: TGTGCCAGCAGCTTAAGGATCGACAGGAACACTGAAGCTTTCTTT.

This CDR3 reads CASSKGLANTEAFF. In nucleotides, the CDR3 is TGTGCCAGCAGCAAGGGACTGGCGAACACTGAAGCTTTCTTT. The chain recombines TRBV28 with TRBJ1-1; tentatively, D is TRBD1 (5 bases). Germline-derived CDR1 and CDR2 are MDHEN and SYDVKM. This CDR3 contains 14 residues. V was shortened by 6 bases and J by 1 base, with 12 bases between the two germline ends. The entire variable domain, with the rest obtained from reference TRBV28 and TRBJ1-1, is as follows: DVKVTQSSRYLVKRTGEKVFLECVQDMDHENMFWYRQDPGLGLRLIYFSYDVKMKEKGDIPEGYSVSREKKERFSLILESASTNQTSMYLCASSKGLANTEAFFGQGTRLTVV.

The V and J genes are TRBV7-9 and TRBJ2-7; 11 nucleotides line up with TRBD2. CDR1 and CDR2 from the germline V gene are SEHNR and FQNEAQ (reference sequence). Trimming at V came to 6 bases and at J to 2 bases, leaving 6 bases not matched to a gene. This CDR3 is 15 amino acids long. CDR3 sequence: CASSGLAGSAYEQYF. CDR3 in DNA: TGTGCCAGCAGTGGACTAGCGGGCTCGGCCTACGAGCAGTACTTC.

V and J are TRBV28 and TRBJ1-2; 9 bases line up with TRBD1. V lost 3 bases, J lost 8 bases, and 4 bases stayed unmatched. Germline V gene lookup returns CDR1 MDHEN and CDR2 SYDVKM. This CDR3 has 13 amino acids. CDR3 in amino acids: CASSLTGGGGYTF. In nucleotides, the CDR3 is TGTGCCAGCAGTTTGACAGGGGGAGGAGGCTACACCTTC.

The gene calls are TRBV25-1 and TRBJ2-7; 10 nucleotides align to TRBD1. Germline values: CDR1 MGHDK, CDR2 SYGVNS. This CDR3 comprises 15 residues. Trimming cost V 5 bases and J 3 bases; bases outside gene matches: 7. This chain's CDR3 is CASSIGQGGGYEQYF. The CDR3 nucleotides read TGTGCCAGCAGTATCGGACAGGGGGGTGGCTACGAGCAGTACTTC.

V gene TRBV3-1 (or the pseudogene TRBV3-2) combines with J gene TRBJ1-4; possible D gene TRBD1, 5 bases. The germline CDR1 and CDR2 sequences are LGHDT and YNNKEL (reference sequence). This CDR3 has 15 amino acids. V gave up 6 bases and J gave up 5 bases, with 16 bases separating them. In DNA, the CDR3 is TGTGCCAGCAGTTTCGGGACTTCCGCGAATGAAAAACTGTTTTTT. This encodes CASSFGTSANEKLFF.

This clone was recorded only once. In DNA, the CDR3 is TGTGCCAGTAGGAGGGACTACGCTGGGGCCAACGTCCTGACTTTC. The encoded protein is CASRRDYAGANVLTF. The chain has TRBV19 and TRBJ2-6; TRBD2 aligns across 7 bases. Germline V gene data show CDR1 as LNHDA and CDR2 as SQIVND (reference sequence). The CDR3 totals 15 residues. Trimming at V came to 6 bases and at J to 2 bases, leaving 4 bases not matched to a gene. Complete variable domain (other parts from reference TRBV19 and TRBJ2-6): DGGITQSPKYLFRKEGQNVTLSCEQNLNHDAMYWYRQDPGQGLRLIYYSQIVNDFQKGDIAEGYSVSREKKESFPLTVTSAQKNPTAFYLCASRRDYAGANVLTFGAGSRLTVL.

This chain uses TRBV9 with TRBJ1-2; a weak D match, TRBD1 (6 bases). The CDR3 is 15 amino acids. Deletions cut 0 bases from V and 5 bases from J, with 14 bases between. Germline loops: CDR1 SGDLS, CDR2 YYNGEE. CDR3: CASSVEAGEVYGYTF. The CDR3 DNA follows: TGTGCCAGCAGCGTAGAGGCAGGGGAAGTATATGGCTACACCTTC.

The chain recombines TRBV5-6 with TRBJ1-1; perhaps TRBD1 as D (6 bases). The V end lost 1 base, the J end lost 0 bases, and 13 bases lay between the germline ends. The CDR3 runs to 16 residues. Germline lookup yields CDR1 SGHDT and CDR2 YYEEEE. CDR3 region: CASSLLQTGLNTEAFF. The DNA for the CDR3 is TGTGCCAGCAGCTTGCTCCAGACAGGACTGAACACTGAAGCTTTCTTT.

The chain is built from TRBV25-1 and TRBJ2-2, with 8 positions matching TRBD2. The CDR3 consists of 15 residues. The trim removed 5 bases at V and 4 bases at J, leaving 6 bases unmatched. CDR1 is MGHDK and CDR2 is SYGVNS in the germline V gene. The CDR3 here is CASSRQAGVTGELFF. The CDR3 nucleotides read TGTGCCAGCAGTCGACAAGCGGGAGTCACCGGGGAGCTGTTTTTT.

This sequence joins TRBV11-2 and TRBJ2-7; TRBD2 matches at 8 bases. This CDR3 spans 16 amino acids. Germline CDR1 and CDR2: SGHAT and FQNNGV. The V segment lost 0 bases and the J segment 0 bases; nucleotides outside the gene matches: 4. The CDR3 DNA sequence: TGTGCCAGCAGCTTAGAAACTAGCGGCAACTCCTACGAGCAGTACTTC. Translating it yields CASSLETSGNSYEQYF.

V gene TRBV18 combines with J gene TRBJ2-3; weak D call: TRBD2 (7 bases). The CDR3 covers 18 residues. V lost 0 bases, J lost 3 bases, and 19 bases lay in between. Germline V gene sequence: CDR1 KGHSH, CDR2 LQKENI. The DNA for the CDR3 is TGTGCCAGCTCACCACCGAGTGGGGGCGGGGGAGTAACAGATACGCAGTATTTT. Protein product: CASSPPSGGGGVTDTQYF.

This clone was observed a single time. The genes are TRBV6-2 or TRBV6-3 and TRBJ2-3; 15 positions match TRBD2. CDR3 size: 15 residues. V trimming: 6 bases; J trimming: 5 bases; junction bases outside the gene matches: 3. Germline V gene sequence: CDR1 MNHEY, CDR2 SVGEGT. CDR3 bases: TGTGCCAGCAGCCAGGGACTAGCGGGAGGAGATACGCAGTATTTT. It translates to CASSQGLAGGDTQYF.

The J gene is TRBJ2-6, the V gene TRBV7-2; 7 bases line up with TRBD1. The ends lost 2 bases at V and 0 bases at J; junction bases unmatched: 7. Germline V gives CDR1 SGHTA, CDR2 FQGNSA. CDR3 size: 18 residues. Here the CDR3 DNA reads TGTGCCAGCAGCTTAACCGGGACAGCTAACTCTGGGGCCAACGTCCTGACTTTC. Translation gives CASSLTGTANSGANVLTF.